This is a list of T cell receptor beta chains from one sample in a study of cytomegalovirus exposure and HLA in healthy donors. Libraries were prepared by immunoSEQ multiplex PCR; TCRdb keeps only in-frame clonotypes and omits some of them. Of 150,000 to 200,000 clones in the sample, about 80% were seen once. Input material: PBMCs. The receptors were gathered from a man in his forties in good health and CMV-seronegative. CDR3s include the opening cysteine and the closing phenylalanine or tryptophan. D genes are given only for firm matches. Clone size is not always given. Where it is, it says once, few, many or a class for expanded clones.

V gene	CDR3 length	J gene	D gene	clone size	CDR3 DNA	CDR3 protein
TRBV28	14	TRBJ1-2	NA	NA	TGTGCCAGCAGTTTAGGAACAGGAAACTATGGCTACACCTTC	CASSLGTGNYGYTF
TRBV19	16	TRBJ1-1	TRBD1	NA	TGTGCCAGTAGAATTACTCCGGGACAGATGAACACTGAAGCTTTCTTT	CASRITPGQMNTEAFF
TRBV5-1	16	TRBJ2-6	NA	NA	TGCGCCAGCAGCTCGGGTCGGGGCTCTGGGGCCAACGTCCTGACTTTC	CASSSGRGSGANVLTF
TRBV28	12	TRBJ1-1	TRBD1	NA	TGTGCCAGCAGTTTAGGGGGACAGGGAGCTTTCTTT	CASSLGGQGAFF
TRBV11-3	16	TRBJ1-4	TRBD1	few	TGTGCCAGCAGCTTCGGGACAGTCTCAACTAATGAAAAACTGTTTTTT	CASSFGTVSTNEKLFF
TRBV6-5	12	TRBJ1-2	NA	NA	TGTGCCAGCACTACGGGGAACTATGGCTACACCTTC	CASTTGNYGYTF
TRBV7-3	19	TRBJ2-3	TRBD2	NA	TGTGCCAGCAGCTCTCCTGGACTAGCGGGGCGCTCTGGCACAGATACGCAGTATTTT	CASSSPGLAGRSGTDTQYF
TRBV5-8	14	TRBJ1-5	NA	few	TGTGCCAGCAGCTTGAGAACAGCCGATCAGCCCCAGCATTTT	CASSLRTADQPQHF
TRBV7-6	16	TRBJ2-7	TRBD1	NA	TGTGCCAGCAGCCCTGGGACAGGACAGGGTACCTACGAGCAGTACTTC	CASSPGTGQGTYEQYF
TRBV6-5	14	TRBJ2-7	TRBD2	NA	TGTGCCAGCAAGTTAACTAGCGGACCCTACGAGCAGTACTTC	CASKLTSGPYEQYF
TRBV28	14	TRBJ2-7	TRBD1	NA	TGTGCCAGCAGTACGGGACAGGTCAGGTACGAGCAGTACTTC	CASSTGQVRYEQYF
TRBV5-1	15	TRBJ1-2	NA	NA	TGCGCCAGCAGCCCCCGCCGAGGCCAGGGGAACGGCTACACCTTC	CASSPRRGQGNGYTF
TRBV11-3	16	TRBJ2-1	TRBD2	NA	TGTGCCAGCAGCCCTAGTAGCGGGATTTCCTACAATGAGCAGTTCTTC	CASSPSSGISYNEQFF
TRBV7-3	16	TRBJ2-5	TRBD1	few	TGTGCCAGCAGCTTTCTAGGGGGCACAACTCCAGAGACCCAGTACTTC	CASSFLGGTTPETQYF
TRBV7-3	15	TRBJ2-3	TRBD1	NA	TGTGCCAGCAGCGTTACAGGGGGCGGGACAGATACGCAGTATTTT	CASSVTGGGTDTQYF